The clone carrying this T cell receptor beta chain was seen only a few times. Its antigen is unidentified. Germline loops: CDR1 DFQATT, CDR2 SNEGSKA (reference sequence). The CDR3 is made up of 13 amino acids. With 6 bases clipped from V and 11 bases from J, the junction kept 11 bases outside the gene matches. TCRdb passed the reads through MiXCR, listing each CDR3 protein once. The sample has fewer than 75,000 distinct CDR3 sequences, approximately 47% seen once; the top ten hold about 2%. This sample is drawn from a study of type 1 regulatory T cells. Study-level background: This in vitro CD4 product, T-allo10, is enriched for Tr1 cells and alloantigen-specific. Findings and caveats of the study: Type 1 regulatory T cells had a more restricted TCR repertoire than non-type 1 regulatory T cells.

The receptor was derived from a human donor in good health. The chain links TRBV20-1 to TRBJ2-4; 9 positions agree with TRBD2. Sequencing was performed on cultured non-Tr1 T cells, either the whole culture or a sorted T cell fraction (not recorded which). The CDR3 region is CSATGLAAIVQYF. DNA of the CDR3: TGCAGTGCCACGGGACTAGCCGCTATCGTTCAGTACTTC.